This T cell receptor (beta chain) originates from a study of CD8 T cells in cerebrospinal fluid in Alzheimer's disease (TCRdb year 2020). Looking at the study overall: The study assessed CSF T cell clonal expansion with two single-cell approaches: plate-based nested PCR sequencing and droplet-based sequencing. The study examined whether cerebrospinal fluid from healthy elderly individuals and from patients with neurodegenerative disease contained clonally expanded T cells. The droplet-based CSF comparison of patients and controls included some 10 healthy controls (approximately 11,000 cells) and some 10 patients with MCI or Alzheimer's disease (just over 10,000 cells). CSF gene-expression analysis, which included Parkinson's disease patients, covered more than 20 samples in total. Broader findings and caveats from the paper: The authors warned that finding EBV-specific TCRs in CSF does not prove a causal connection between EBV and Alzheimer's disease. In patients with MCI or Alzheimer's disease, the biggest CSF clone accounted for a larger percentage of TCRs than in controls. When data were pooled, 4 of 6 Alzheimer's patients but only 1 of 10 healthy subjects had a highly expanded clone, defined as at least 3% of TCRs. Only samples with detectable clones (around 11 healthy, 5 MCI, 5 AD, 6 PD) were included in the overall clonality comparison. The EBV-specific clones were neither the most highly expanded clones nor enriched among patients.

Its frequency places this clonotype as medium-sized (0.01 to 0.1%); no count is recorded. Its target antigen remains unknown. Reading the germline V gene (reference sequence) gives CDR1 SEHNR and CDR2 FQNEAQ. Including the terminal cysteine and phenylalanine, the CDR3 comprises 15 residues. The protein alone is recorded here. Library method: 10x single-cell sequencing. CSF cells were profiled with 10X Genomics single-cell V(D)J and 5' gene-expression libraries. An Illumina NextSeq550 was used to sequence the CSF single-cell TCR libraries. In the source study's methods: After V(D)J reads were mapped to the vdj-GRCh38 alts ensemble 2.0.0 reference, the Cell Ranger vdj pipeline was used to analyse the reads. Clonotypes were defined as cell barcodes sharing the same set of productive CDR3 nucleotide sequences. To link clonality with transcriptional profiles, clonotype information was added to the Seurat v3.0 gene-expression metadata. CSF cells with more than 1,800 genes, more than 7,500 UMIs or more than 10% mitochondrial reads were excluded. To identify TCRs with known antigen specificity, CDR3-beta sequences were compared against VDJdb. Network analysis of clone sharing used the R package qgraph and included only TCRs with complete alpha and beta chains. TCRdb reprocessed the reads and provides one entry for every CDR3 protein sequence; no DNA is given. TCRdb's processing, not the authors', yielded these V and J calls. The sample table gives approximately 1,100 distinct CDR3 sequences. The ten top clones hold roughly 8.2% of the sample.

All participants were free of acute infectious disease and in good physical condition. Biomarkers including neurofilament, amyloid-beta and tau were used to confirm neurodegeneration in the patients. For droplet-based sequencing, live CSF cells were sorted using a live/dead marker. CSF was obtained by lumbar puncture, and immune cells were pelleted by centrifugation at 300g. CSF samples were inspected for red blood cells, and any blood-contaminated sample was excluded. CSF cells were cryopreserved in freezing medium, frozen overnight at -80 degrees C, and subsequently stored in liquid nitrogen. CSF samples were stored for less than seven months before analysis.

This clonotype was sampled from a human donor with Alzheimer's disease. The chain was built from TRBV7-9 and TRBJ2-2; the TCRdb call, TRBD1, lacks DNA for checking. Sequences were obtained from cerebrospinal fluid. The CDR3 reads CASSSLRSATGELFF.